This T cell receptor (beta chain) was recorded in a study of shared clonotypes between healthy human individuals. Whole-study context: Sampling drew on donors who were a couple of women and a few men aged 18 to 49.

Generated by immunoSEQ multiplex PCR, the TCRdb table keeps only in-frame clones and is missing some. The sample holds millions of clones; about 92% are singletons and the top ten take roughly 1.8%. As defined, naive CD8 cells were CD45RO-negative and positively selected for CCR7, with terminally differentiated effector memory CD45RA+ cells excluded. Germline V lookup: CDR1 LGHNT, CDR2 FRNRAP. Between the trimmed V and J ends, which lost 2 bases and 12 bases, there was a span of 22 bases. The CDR3 covers 15 residues. The sequencing input was naive CD8+ T cells from PBMCs. The TCR sequence derives from a man between 18 and 29 years old in good health. Some clones in this sample may be carry-over from other donors' samples. The genes are TRBV12-5 and TRBJ1-1; TRBD1 is a possible D gene (5 bases). The CDR3 loop reads CASGLSSTGGSGSFF. DNA of the CDR3: TGTGCTAGTGGTTTGTCATCTACCGGGGGGTCAGGGTCTTTCTTT.